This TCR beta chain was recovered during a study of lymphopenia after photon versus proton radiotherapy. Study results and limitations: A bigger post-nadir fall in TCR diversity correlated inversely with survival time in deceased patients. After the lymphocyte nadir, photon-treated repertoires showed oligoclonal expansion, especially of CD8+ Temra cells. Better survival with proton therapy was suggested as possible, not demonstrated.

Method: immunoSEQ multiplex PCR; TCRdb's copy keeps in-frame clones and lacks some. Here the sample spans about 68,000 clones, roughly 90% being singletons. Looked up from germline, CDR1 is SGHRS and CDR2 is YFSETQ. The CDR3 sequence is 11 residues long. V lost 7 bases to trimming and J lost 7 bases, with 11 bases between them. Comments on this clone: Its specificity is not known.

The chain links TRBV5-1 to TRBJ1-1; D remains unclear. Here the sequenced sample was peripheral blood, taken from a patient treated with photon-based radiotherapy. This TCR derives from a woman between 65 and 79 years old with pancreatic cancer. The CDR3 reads CASVGLGEAFF. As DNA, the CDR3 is TGCGCCAGCGTGGGGTTAGGTGAAGCTTTCTTT. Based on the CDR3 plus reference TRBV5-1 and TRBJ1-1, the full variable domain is KAGVTQTPRYLIKTRGQQVTLSCSPISGHRSVSWYQQTPGQGLQFLFEYFSETQRNKGNFPGRFSGRQFSNSRSEMNVSTLELGDSALYLCASVGLGEAFFGQGTRLTVV.